This T cell receptor beta chain is drawn from a study of shared clonotypes between healthy human individuals. All donors were healthy HIV-negative adults lacking recent acute infections or vaccinations. The data were produced by immunoSEQ multiplex PCR, yet TCRdb's version contains in-frame clones alone and is incomplete. Here the sample spans around 480,000 clones, over 60% being singletons. CDR3 length: 15 residues. The J segment lost 1 base and the V segment lost 6 bases, leaving 10 bases of the junction unmatched. Germline CDR1 and CDR2: SQVTM and ANQGSEA. Study outcomes and limitations: An expected dependence of interdonor clonotype sharing on sequencing depth was noted. Few donors restricted represented genetic and exposure-history diversity.

Concerning this clone itself: Its matching antigen is unknown.

Sequenced material: PBMCs. The chain recombines TRBV29-1 with TRBJ2-5; TRBD1 matches at 8 bases. This TCR came from a woman in her 40s in good health. Some clones in this sample may be carry-over from other donors' samples. DNA for the CDR3: TGCAGCGTCTGGGGGGACAGGACCGGCCAAGAGACCCAGTACTTC. Its translation: CSVWGDRTGQETQYF. The variable domain in full, completed from reference TRBV29-1 and TRBJ2-5, reads SAVISQKPSRDICQRGTSLTIQCQVDSQVTMMFWYRQQPGQSLTLIATANQGSEATYESGFVIDKFPISRPNLTFSTLTVSNMSPEDSSIYLCSVWGDRTGQETQYFGPGTRLLVL.